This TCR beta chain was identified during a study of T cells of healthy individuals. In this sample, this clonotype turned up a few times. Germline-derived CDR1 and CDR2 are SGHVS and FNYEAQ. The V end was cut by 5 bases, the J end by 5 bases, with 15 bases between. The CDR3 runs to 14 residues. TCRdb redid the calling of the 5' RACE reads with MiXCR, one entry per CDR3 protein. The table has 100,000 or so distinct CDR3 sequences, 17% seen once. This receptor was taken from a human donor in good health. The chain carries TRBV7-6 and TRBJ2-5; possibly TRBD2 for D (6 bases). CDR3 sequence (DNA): TGTGCCAGCAGCCAGAAAGCGGGTCCTGAGACCCAGTACTTC. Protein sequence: CASSQKAGPETQYF.